The rows below give T cell receptor beta chains drawn from one sample of a study of T cells expressing NK-cell markers. TCRdb re-called the 5' RACE reads, yielding one record per CDR3 amino acid sequence without DNA. This repertoire includes 150,000 or so distinct CDR3 sequences. Material: blood T cells: a sorted CD56 or NKG2C T cell subset, CD4+ or CD8+ T cells, or bulk PBMC T cells (not recorded which). These receptors came from a woman in her forties or fifties in good health. CDR3s include the opening cysteine and the closing phenylalanine or tryptophan.

j_call,v_call,cdr3_aa
TRBJ2-5,TRBV29-1,CSVVVMGGWETQYF
TRBJ2-1,TRBV27,CASSPLLGTYNEQFF
TRBJ2-1,TRBV27,CASSLMAGGLDEQFF
TRBJ2-3,TRBV24-1,CATSDLDRGHGVVDTQYF
TRBJ2-7,TRBV7-3,CASSLEGDSYEQYF
TRBJ2-1,TRBV7-9,CAGGQGGNEQFF
TRBJ2-1,TRBV5-1,CASSIGQSISYNEQFF
TRBJ2-3,TRBV7-7,CASSATSGSADTQYF
TRBJ2-5,TRBV20-1,CSARTGGAQETQYF
TRBJ2-1,TRBV4-1,CASSQPGDEQFF
TRBJ2-1,TRBV5-1,CASSFGTSGRTDYNEQFF
TRBJ2-3,TRBV6-5,CASSYSVGGVTDTQYF
TRBJ1-3,TRBV7-9,CASSPSGQLLSGNTIYF
TRBJ2-5,TRBV6-5,CASSYSAGEETQYF
TRBJ2-3,TRBV24-1,CATSDFTSTPSTDTQYF
TRBJ2-7,TRBV10-3,CAISEPGTGQKQYF
TRBJ2-5,TRBV6-6,CASSWVAGVETQYF
TRBJ2-1,TRBV29-1,CSVAGVTGYNEQFF
TRBJ2-5,TRBV7-8,CASSRKETQYF
TRBJ2-3,TRBV5-5,CASSSPGTDTQYF
TRBJ2-1,TRBV20-1,CSAIPRGGEDNEQFF
TRBJ2-2,TRBV11-2,CASSPRWGGELFF
TRBJ2-7,TRBV27,CASTPGTSGREQYF
TRBJ2-5,TRBV27,CASSSQISGETQYF
TRBJ1-1,TRBV7-6,CASSPNHRNTEAFF